Listed here is a single T cell receptor beta chain. These data are taken from a study of T cell responses to AZD1222 COVID-19 vaccine. The length of the CDR3 is 16 residues. Germline assignment: CDR1 LGHNA and CDR2 YNFKEQ. The V gene lost 4 bases and the J gene lost 2 bases, with 15 bases spanning the gap. Profiled with immunoSEQ multiplex PCR; TCRdb holds only in-frame clones, not every one. The table lists over 150,000 clones, around 89% of them singletons. Sequences were derived from peripheral blood, sampled on day 0 of AZD1222 vaccination. The sequence derives from an adult in good health. V is TRBV4-2 and J is TRBJ2-1; D perhaps matches TRBD2 (6 bases). The CDR3 region has the DNA TGTGCCAGCAGCCCTCTAGCGTCGGTCCCCTACAATGAGCAGTTCTTC. Translating gives CASSPLASVPYNEQFF.